A single sample is the source of the 27 T cell receptor beta chains below, sequenced in a study of read filtering for tumor transcriptome and immune sequencing. From roughly 0.4 ug of RNA, a library with molecular barcoded alpha/delta and beta/gamma adaptors was made. TCRdb itself ran the reads through MiXCR, one entry per CDR3 protein. Among roughly 60,000 distinct CDR3 sequences listed, approximately 22% were seen once. The sequenced material came from a population of CD138-negative cells sorted from bone marrow. The receptors shown here come from a donor over 35 with multiple myeloma.

This clonotype has a count of ten or more. V gene TRBV7-9 combines with J gene TRBJ2-1, with 8 nucleotides matching TRBD2. The CDR3 extends over 12 amino acids. The trim removed 6 bases at V and 8 bases at J, leaving 3 bases unmatched. The germline V gene encodes CDR1 SEHNR and CDR2 FQNEAQ (reference sequence). The CDR3 region has the DNA TGTGCCAGCAGGCGGGGGGCGGATGAGCAGTTCTTC. Its protein is CASRRGADEQFF.

In its sample, this clonotype was seen many times. CDR3 nucleotide sequence: TGTGCCAGCAGTACCGGGACATTAGCAACTAATGAAAAACTGTTTTTT. It encodes CASSTGTLATNEKLFF. The chain combines TRBV2 with TRBJ1-4; perhaps TRBD1 as D (6 bases). The CDR3 sequence is 16 residues long. The germline V gene encodes CDR1 SNHLY and CDR2 FYNNEI. V was pared by 5 bases and J by 0 bases, with 13 bases between.

This clonotype was seen only once. V is TRBV7-9 and J is TRBJ2-3; D call uncertain. The CDR3 sequence is 14 residues long. Germline CDR1 and CDR2: SEHNR and FQNEAQ (reference sequence). V was trimmed by 3 bases and J by 3 bases, leaving 10 bases between them. The CDR3 loop is CASSFGSKTDTQYF. The CDR3 nucleotides are TGTGCCAGCAGCTTCGGCTCCAAAACAGATACGCAGTATTTT. Variable domain in full (rest from reference TRBV7-9 and TRBJ2-3): DTGVSQNPRHKITKRGQNVTFRCDPISEHNRLYWYRQTLGQGPEFLTYFQNEAQLEKSRLLSDRFSAERPKGSFSTLEIQRTEQGDSAMYLCASSFGSKTDTQYFGPGTRLTVL.

This clonotype was detected ten times or more. This rearrangement joins TRBV18 to TRBJ2-3; D may be TRBD2 (5 bases). This CDR3 has 13 residues. V was trimmed by 3 bases and J by 2 bases, leaving 6 bases between them. Germline lookup yields CDR1 KGHSH and CDR2 LQKENI. The CDR3 nucleotides read TGTGCCAGCTCACCTCGGGACACAGATACGCAGTATTTT. The encoded protein is CASSPRDTDTQYF. The whole variable domain, filled in from reference TRBV18 and TRBJ2-3, reads NAGVMQNPRHLVRRRGQEARLRCSPMKGHSHVYWYRQLPEEGLKFMVYLQKENIIDESGMPKERFSAEFPKEGPSILRIQQVVRGDSAAYFCASSPRDTDTQYFGPGTRLTVL.

In its sample, this clonotype was seen a few times. This chain uses TRBV2 with TRBJ2-3, with D hard to call. Trimming shortened V by 7 bases and J by 1 base, and 18 bases separated the two germline ends. CDR1 is SNHLY, CDR2 FYNNEI, per germline. This CDR3 is 16 amino acids long. The CDR3 DNA reads TGTGCCAGCATAACGACTCGGTCCTTGGGCACAGATACGCAGTATTTT. Translation: CASITTRSLGTDTQYF.

As concerns this clonotype: This may stem from a read error, because a much larger clone lies one nucleotide away. This chain uses TRBV28 with TRBJ2-1; TRBD1 or TRBD2 may be the D gene (5 bases each). CDR1 and CDR2 from the germline V gene are MDHEN and SYDVKM. This CDR3 contains 15 residues. V lost 6 bases to trimming and J lost 4 bases, with 16 bases between them. The CDR3 spells CASSQLGPRYNEQFF. CDR3 in DNA: TGTGCCAGCAGCCAACTGGGACCGAGATACAATGAGCAGTTCTTC.

This clonotype was detected a few times. The rearrangement links TRBV28 to TRBJ2-7, with 7 bases matching TRBD2. V was pared by 6 bases and J by 4 bases, with 9 bases of the junction left unmatched. This CDR3 is 14 amino acids long. Germline CDR1 is MDHEN and CDR2 is SYDVKM. CDR3 loop: CASRPSGSPYEQYF. The CDR3 DNA reads as TGTGCCAGCAGACCTAGCGGCTCTCCTTACGAGCAGTACTTC.

Judged by abundance, this clonotype is medium-sized. The V call is TRBV3-1, the J call TRBJ2-1; 12 bases are shared with TRBD2. V shed 4 bases and J 7 bases; nucleotides not matched to a gene: 8. Germline-derived CDR1 and CDR2 are LGHDT and YNNKEL (reference sequence). The CDR3 sequence is 16 residues long. The CDR3 DNA reads TGTGCCAGCAGCCTCAGACTAGCGGGAGAATGGAATGAGCAGTTCTTC. Amino acids: CASSLRLAGEWNEQFF.

This clonotype occurred many times. This sequence joins TRBV28 and TRBJ1-4; D not resolved. Germline CDR1 reads MDHEN; CDR2 reads SYDVKM. The V gene lost 8 bases and the J gene lost 3 bases, with 13 bases spanning the gap. The CDR3 totals 14 residues. CDR3 nucleotides: TGTGCCAGCCAGAGGGCTGCCCCTAATGAAAAACTGTTTTTT. It specifies CASQRAAPNEKLFF.

This clonotype has just a few counts. The chain has TRBV20-1 and TRBJ2-5; TRBD2 aligns across 10 bases. V gave up 5 bases and J gave up 0 bases; unmatched junction bases: 12. CDR3 length: 17 residues. Germline V gene sequence: CDR1 DFQATT, CDR2 SNEGSKA (reference sequence). This CDR3 is CSAPTPLAGAYQETQYF. Here the CDR3 DNA reads TGCAGTGCTCCTACCCCTCTAGCGGGGGCATACCAAGAGACCCAGTACTTC.

This clonotype was observed at least ten times. The rearrangement joins TRBV12-3 or TRBV12-4 to TRBJ2-3; D might be TRBD2 (6 bases). The CDR3 totals 14 residues. Trimming removed 6 bases from V and 1 base from J, with 11 bases in between. The CDR3 sequence is CASSPSGRTDTQYF. CDR3 nucleotide sequence: TGTGCCAGCAGCCCAAGCGGGCGCACAGATACGCAGTATTTT.

Ten or more counts support this clonotype. V gene TRBV10-3 combines with J gene TRBJ2-1, with TRBD1 identical over 8 bases. Germline CDR1 and CDR2: ENHRY and SYGVKD. CDR3 length equals 15 residues. With V trimmed by 4 bases and J by 4 bases, 6 bases remained unmatched. The CDR3 nucleotides are TGTGCCATCAGTGGCACAGGGGGTGCTTACAATGAGCAGTTCTTC. Its translation is CAISGTGGAYNEQFF.

This clonotype was seen many times. J is TRBJ2-1 and V is TRBV19; D might be TRBD1 or TRBD2, each matching 6 bases. The V and J ends lost 1 base and 3 bases respectively, with 16 bases between them. The germline V gene has CDR1 LNHDA and CDR2 SQIVND (reference sequence). The CDR3 contains 17 residues. In DNA, the CDR3 is TGTGCCAGTAGTATAGGGAACCCGGGGGCTGTCTACAATGAGCAGTTCTTC. It encodes CASSIGNPGAVYNEQFF.

In its sample, this clonotype was seen a few times. The chain links TRBV11-1 to TRBJ2-2; 8 positions agree with TRBD1. From germline, CDR1 is SGHAT and CDR2 FQDESV (reference sequence). The CDR3 has 16 residues. V dropped 3 bases and J dropped 1; count of bases not matched to a gene: 4. Written as DNA, the CDR3 is TGTGCCAGCAGCTTTAATACAGGGGGGAACACCGGGGAGCTGTTTTTT. Protein product: CASSFNTGGNTGELFF.

This clonotype was seen many times. The J gene is TRBJ2-2, the V gene TRBV14; the D gene is possibly TRBD2 (6 bases). The V gene's germline CDR1 is SGHDN and CDR2 FVKESK. The CDR3 totals 14 residues. The V and J ends lost 4 bases and 7 bases respectively, with 13 bases between them. For the CDR3, the DNA is TGTGCCAGCAGCCCCCAGGCGGGGCGCGGGGAGCTGTTTTTT. This gives the protein CASSPQAGRGELFF.

This clonotype was found many times. V usage is TRBV24-1 and J usage is TRBJ2-1, with 7 positions matching TRBD2. The CDR3 extends over 17 amino acids. CDR1 is KGHDR and CDR2 is SFDVKD in the germline V gene. V lost 2 bases to trimming and J lost 2 bases; unmatched junction nucleotides: 8. The CDR3 here is CATSDSSKAGAYNEQFF. Here the CDR3 DNA reads TGTGCCACCAGTGATTCATCTAAGGCGGGAGCCTACAATGAGCAGTTCTTC.

This clonotype was found many times. The chain uses TRBV11-3 and TRBJ2-1; no clear D gene. V lost 3 bases, J lost 0 bases, and 9 bases lay in between. The germline V gene has CDR1 SGHNT and CDR2 YENEEA. CDR3 length: 15 amino acids. The CDR3, as DNA: TGTGCCAGCAGCTTTGAATTCTCCTCCTACAATGAGCAGTTCTTC. Translated, it gives CASSFEFSSYNEQFF. The entire variable domain, with the rest obtained from reference TRBV11-3 and TRBJ2-1, is as follows: EAGVVQSPRYKIIEKKQPVAFWCNPISGHNTLYWYLQNLGQGPELLIRYENEEAVDDSQLPKDRFSAERLKGVDSTLKIQPAELGDSAVYLCASSFEFSSYNEQFFGPGTRLTVL.

This clonotype was counted at least ten times. This chain links TRBV6-5 with TRBJ1-1; D unresolved. The CDR3 loop spans 15 amino acids. Germline V gene sequence: CDR1 MNHEY, CDR2 SVGAGI. V was pared by 1 base and J by 0 bases, with 9 bases between. CDR3 sequence reads: CASSYFDNMNTEAFF. The CDR3 nucleotides are TGTGCCAGCAGTTACTTCGACAACATGAACACTGAAGCTTTCTTT.

Turning to this clonotype: A far larger clone is only one base removed, so a read error is likely. J is TRBJ2-1 and V is TRBV4-3; 7 bases agree with TRBD2. Germline CDR1 LGHNA, CDR2 YSLEER. CDR3 size: 16 residues. The CDR3 region has the DNA TGCGCCAGCAGCCAAGAACCCAGCGGGGCCTACAATGAGCAGCTCTTC. This codes for CASSQEPSGAYNEQLF.

This chain joins TRBV20-1 and TRBJ2-1; D gene uncertain. Germline values: CDR1 DFQATT, CDR2 SNEGSKA (reference sequence). This CDR3 is built from 12 residues. Trimming left V 1 base short and J 8 bases short, with 9 bases between. CDR3 sequence: CSARAHDDEQFF. The CDR3 coding sequence is TGCAGTGCTAGAGCCCACGACGATGAGCAGTTCTTC.

This clonotype was observed a handful of times. The rearrangement uses TRBV7-8 and TRBJ1-2, with 10 bases matching TRBD1. The V gene end was trimmed by 5 bases and the J gene end by 2 bases; junction bases not matched to a gene: 5. This CDR3 contains 15 residues. Germline V CDR1 and CDR2: SGHVS, FQNEAQ. Written as DNA, the CDR3 is TGTGCCAGCAGCGCCGTGACAGGGGGCAACTATGGCTACACCTTC. This encodes CASSAVTGGNYGYTF.

Turning to this clonotype: A much larger clone differs from this one at a single base, so this may be a read error. V and J are TRBV3-1 and TRBJ1-5; 8 bases match TRBD1. Germline V gene data show CDR1 as LGHDT and CDR2 as YNNKEL (reference sequence). The CDR3 loop spans 13 amino acids. V lost 8 bases, J lost 7 bases, and 7 bases stayed unmatched. The DNA of the CDR3 is TGTGCCAGCGGCAGGGGGCTAGGGCAGCCCCAGCATTTT. Protein product: CASGRGLGQPQHF.

In this sample, this clonotype turned up many times. V and J are TRBV7-8 and TRBJ2-3; possible D gene TRBD2, 6 bases. The CDR3 contains 15 residues. Per germline, CDR1 SGHVS and CDR2 FQNEAQ. V dropped 4 bases and J dropped 4 bases, with 15 bases sitting between them. CDR3 in amino acids: CASSSGLLGPDTQYF. The CDR3 nucleotides are TGTGCCAGCAGCTCGGGACTTCTCGGACCAGATACGCAGTATTTT.

The chain recombines TRBV7-8 with TRBJ2-1; D unresolved. The ends were cut back, 2 bases at V and 6 bases at J, with 8 bases in the middle. Germline-derived CDR1 and CDR2 are SGHVS and FQNEAQ. The length of the CDR3 is 13 residues. This CDR3 is CASSLYKTNEQFF. The CDR3 nucleotides are TGTGCCAGCAGCTTATATAAAACCAATGAGCAGTTCTTC.

In this sample, this clonotype turned up many times. The chain uses TRBV3-1 and TRBJ2-2, with D maybe TRBD2 (5 bases). This CDR3 comprises 13 residues. V lost 4 bases and J 5 bases, leaving 8 bases between the germline ends. The germline V gene encodes CDR1 LGHDT and CDR2 YNNKEL (reference sequence). The DNA of the CDR3 is TGTGCCAGCAGCCGGACTCGTACCGGGGAGCTGTTTTTT. Amino acids: CASSRTRTGELFF.

The chain employs TRBV23-1 and TRBJ1-5; D is unclear. TRBV23-1 is filed as an ORF, its function uncertain. This CDR3 has 15 residues. V was pared by 3 bases and J by 0 bases, with 9 bases between. The CDR3 spells CASSHFSGSNQPQHF. In nucleotides, the CDR3 is TGCGCCAGCAGTCATTTTTCAGGTAGCAATCAGCCCCAGCATTTT.

The table lists this clonotype with many counts. The chain uses TRBV24-1 and TRBJ1-1; no firm D call. V was pared by 5 bases and J by 3 bases, with 21 bases between. Germline CDR1 and CDR2: KGHDR and SFDVKD. The CDR3 extends over 17 amino acids. CDR3 sequence reads: CATSGHPPRGRYTEAFF. The DNA of the CDR3 is TGTGCCACCAGTGGCCATCCGCCGAGAGGACGGTACACTGAAGCTTTCTTT.